The clone carrying this TCR beta chain showed up many times. Its antigen is unknown. MiXCR, run by TCRdb on the 5' RACE reads, gives a single entry per CDR3 protein. The sample lists about 9,600 distinct CDR3 sequences, around 6.5% occurring once. This sample was taken from a study of spatial heterogeneity in lung cancer. Points from the study as a whole: Tumor mutation counts were tracked by expanded intratumoral alpha and beta TCR counts. The numbers of ubiquitous and regional expanded TCRs correlated with ubiquitous and regional nonsynonymous mutations, respectively.

Time point of the sample: sample taken at primary tumor resection. The approximately 70 donors had untreated early-stage non-small cell lung cancer. From tumor, nontumor lung or frozen PBMC, whole RNA was taken unsorted for sequencing. CDR3 size: 15 residues. Trimming cost V 2 bases and J 7 bases, with 15 bases left between them. The V gene's germline CDR1 is GTSNPN and CDR2 SVGIG (reference sequence). This clonotype originated in a male donor with early-stage non-small cell lung cancer. The sample consisted of lung tumor tissue, taken at surgery. V usage is TRBV30 and J usage is TRBJ1-6; D is unresolved. DNA of the CDR3: TGTGCCTGGAGTATAATCAGGACGGCGAATTCACCCCTCCACTTT. It is translated as CAWSIIRTANSPLHF.